This T cell receptor beta chain stems from a study of T cells in Graves' hyperthyroidism and ophthalmopathy. Amplified TCR beta CDR3 regions derived from RNA transcripts. The HTBI set primed first-round TCR CDR3 RT-PCR. One entry per CDR3 protein results from TCRdb running MiXCR on the multiplex PCR reads. The sample records approximately 590,000 distinct CDR3 sequences, about 15% being singletons. For Graves' hyperthyroidism to be stable, ophthalmopathy could not progress within 18 months. The sample was blood. The receptor's source is a woman in her twenties or thirties with Graves' hyperthyroidism.

CDR3: CATSDGATHPGNTIYF. The CDR3 DNA sequence: TGTGCCACCAGTGATGGGGCCACACATCCTGGAAACACCATATATTTT. The V gene is TRBV24-1, the J gene TRBJ1-3; tentatively, D is TRBD1 (5 bases). Germline loops: CDR1 KGHDR, CDR2 SFDVKD. This CDR3 spans 16 amino acids. Trimming took 3 bases from V and 2 from J, leaving 13 bases between them.